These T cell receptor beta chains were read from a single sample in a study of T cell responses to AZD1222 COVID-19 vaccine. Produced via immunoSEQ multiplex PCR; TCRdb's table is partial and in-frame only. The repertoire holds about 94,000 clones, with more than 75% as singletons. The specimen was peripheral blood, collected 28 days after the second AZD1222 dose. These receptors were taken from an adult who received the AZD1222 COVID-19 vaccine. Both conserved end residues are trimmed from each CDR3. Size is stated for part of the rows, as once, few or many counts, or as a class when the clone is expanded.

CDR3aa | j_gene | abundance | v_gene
ASTLQGTGELF | TRBJ2-2 | - | TRBV19
VRSLAGNTIY | TRBJ1-3 | few | TRBV7-5
ASSFRQGAGETQY | TRBJ2-5 | - | TRBV5-5
ASSFDRAYGYT | TRBJ1-2 | - | TRBV27
ATALGDSNEKLF | TRBJ1-4 | - | TRBV15
ASSPGIRGWTEAF | TRBJ1-1 | - | TRBV18
SVGSGDTGELF | TRBJ2-2 | - | TRBV29-1
ASSEAAGENEKLF | TRBJ1-4 | - | TRBV6-1
ASSSGLWDTQY | TRBJ2-3 | - | TRBV11-3
ASSLSNRPQH | TRBJ1-5 | - | TRBV28
ASSPRVGGDTQY | TRBJ2-3 | - | TRBV6-2/TRBV6-3
ASSELGWEKLF | TRBJ1-4 | - | TRBV2
ASSLGLAVPLRAF | TRBJ1-1 | - | TRBV7-2
ASSHGGGSAYEQY | TRBJ2-7 | - | TRBV7-9
ASSSADTEAF | TRBJ1-1 | - | TRBV7-9
STESTGGGGYNEQF | TRBJ2-1 | - | TRBV29-1
ASSFGGRATDTQY | TRBJ2-3 | - | TRBV7-9
ASSYVSDTQY | TRBJ2-3 | - | TRBV6-6
ASSEPTGGNEQY | TRBJ2-7 | - | TRBV5-1
ASSPDPDTLNTGKLF | TRBJ2-2 | - | TRBV3-1/TRBV3-2
ASSSQGGNQPQH | TRBJ1-5 | - | TRBV27
ASSPRQSYGYT | TRBJ1-2 | - | TRBV28
ASSPGVAGFTDTQY | TRBJ2-3 | - | TRBV19
ASSPGLNNQPQH | TRBJ1-5 | - | TRBV3-1/TRBV3-2